This passage covers 12 T cell receptor beta chains from one sample sequenced in a study of T cell changes during pregnancy in multiple sclerosis. Sequencing used immunoSEQ multiplex PCR; TCRdb keeps in-frame clones, though not all of them. The data hold about 40,000 clones, with roughly nine tenths observed a single time. The sample consisted of CD4+ T cells from peripheral blood mononuclear cells, taken in the first trimester of pregnancy. These receptors came from a female donor with multiple sclerosis, enrolled in a pregnancy study.

CDR3 nucleotide sequence: TGTGCCAGCAGTGTAGGGGGCGGCTACACCTTC. Translating it yields CASSVGGGYTF. The chain couples TRBV2 to TRBJ1-2, with 7 bases identical to TRBD1. Germline-derived CDR1 and CDR2 are SNHLY and FYNNEI. V was clipped by 4 bases and J by 8 bases; unmatched bases: 1. The CDR3 has 11 amino acids. The full variable domain, its missing parts supplied by reference TRBV2 and TRBJ1-2, is EPEVTQTPSHQVTQMGQEVILRCVPISNHLYFYWYRQILGQKVEFLVSFYNNEISEKSEIFDDQFSVERPDGSNFTLKIRSTKLEDSAMYFCASSVGGGYTFGSGTRLTVV.

The rearrangement joins TRBV20-1 to TRBJ2-1, with D unresolved. Trimming stripped 3 bases from V and 9 bases from J, with 9 bases between. CDR1 and CDR2 (germline): DFQATT, SNEGSKA (reference sequence). This CDR3 contains 11 residues. CDR3 sequence: CSASPRGEQFF. CDR3 DNA sequence: TGCAGTGCTAGTCCCCGAGGTGAGCAGTTCTTC.

The rearrangement uses TRBV5-1 and TRBJ2-2; D possibly corresponds to TRBD1 (6 bases). This CDR3 region has 16 residues. V lost 1 base and J 5 bases, leaving 15 bases between the germline ends. Looked up from germline, CDR1 is SGHRS and CDR2 is YFSETQ. The CDR3 reads CASSLSGQVRTGELFF. The CDR3 DNA sequence: TGCGCCAGCAGCTTGTCGGGACAAGTGAGAACCGGGGAGCTGTTTTTT.

This chain joins TRBV6-5 and TRBJ1-6, with unresolved D. CDR3 length equals 13 residues. V gave up 8 bases and J gave up 5 bases, with 10 bases separating them. Per the germline V gene, CDR1 is MNHEY and CDR2 is SVGAGI. This CDR3 reads CASRRFDNSPLHF. CDR3 sequence (DNA): TGTGCCAGCCGGAGGTTCGATAATTCACCCCTCCACTTT.

The gene calls are TRBV9 and TRBJ2-1; D perhaps matches TRBD2 (5 bases). Trimming removed 3 bases from V and 6 bases from J, with 13 bases in between. The CDR3 totals 14 residues. Per the germline V gene, CDR1 is SGDLS and CDR2 is YYNGEE. The CDR3 spells CASSADPSSNEQFF. CDR3 coding DNA: TGTGCCAGCAGCGCGGACCCTAGCTCCAATGAGCAGTTCTTC.

V is TRBV19 and J is TRBJ1-2; D is uncertain. The CDR3 covers 14 residues. Deletions cut 4 bases from V and 4 bases from J, with 13 bases between. Per germline, CDR1 LNHDA and CDR2 SQIVND (reference sequence). Here the CDR3 DNA reads TGTGCCAGTAGTACTAAACAGCAACCCTATGGCTACACCTTC. Its translation is CASSTKQQPYGYTF.

CDR3 sequence (DNA): TGTGCCAGCAGTTACTCCCAGGCCTCGAATCAGCCCCAGCATTTT. Its translation: CASSYSQASNQPQHF. The chain has TRBV6-5 and TRBJ1-5; D gene unclear. The V gene lost 0 bases and the J gene lost 4 bases, with 10 bases spanning the gap. The CDR3 loop spans 15 amino acids. Per germline, CDR1 MNHEY and CDR2 SVGAGI.

V gene TRBV7-9 combines with J gene TRBJ1-1; 10 bases are shared with TRBD1. CDR3 length equals 15 residues. The ends lost 5 bases at V and 1 base at J; junction bases unmatched: 4. Germline loops: CDR1 SEHNR, CDR2 FQNEAQ (reference sequence). This CDR3 reads CASSLRTGGNTEAFF. CDR3 bases: TGTGCCAGCAGCCTCCGGACAGGGGGGAACACTGAAGCTTTCTTT.

The genes are TRBV18 and TRBJ2-5, with D tentatively TRBD1 (5 bases). The CDR3 is made up of 14 amino acids. Deletions cut 2 bases from V and 1 base from J, with 8 bases between. Germline assignment: CDR1 KGHSH and CDR2 LQKENI. In DNA form, the CDR3 reads TGTGCCAGCTCACCAGTGACAGTCCAAGAGACCCAGTACTTC. It yields the protein CASSPVTVQETQYF.

The gene calls are TRBV19 and TRBJ1-5; TRBD1 aligns across 7 bases. The CDR3 has 19 amino acids. Germline V gene data show CDR1 as LNHDA and CDR2 as SQIVND (reference sequence). Losses at the gene ends were 5 bases for V and 9 bases for J; bases not matched to a gene: 25. This chain's CDR3 is CASSRRIRQGKGTASPQHF. The CDR3, as DNA: TGTGCCAGTAGTCGCAGGATACGACAGGGAAAGGGGACGGCTTCGCCCCAGCATTTT.

The chain couples TRBV2 to TRBJ1-2, with D hard to call. The CDR3 runs to 11 residues. With 7 bases removed from V and 10 bases from J, the gap between germline ends came to 13 bases. Germline CDR1 SNHLY, CDR2 FYNNEI. The CDR3 loop reads CASIELWAYTF. The CDR3 nucleotides are TGTGCCAGCATAGAGTTATGGGCCTACACCTTC.

The rearrangement links TRBV7-8 to TRBJ2-4, with no clear D. V was pared by 1 base and J by 2 bases, with 12 bases between. This CDR3 region has 16 residues. The germline CDR1 and CDR2 sequences are SGHVS and FQNEAQ. The CDR3 loop reads CASSLEEAWPKNIQYF. Here the CDR3 DNA reads TGTGCCAGCAGCTTAGAAGAAGCGTGGCCCAAAAACATTCAGTACTTC.